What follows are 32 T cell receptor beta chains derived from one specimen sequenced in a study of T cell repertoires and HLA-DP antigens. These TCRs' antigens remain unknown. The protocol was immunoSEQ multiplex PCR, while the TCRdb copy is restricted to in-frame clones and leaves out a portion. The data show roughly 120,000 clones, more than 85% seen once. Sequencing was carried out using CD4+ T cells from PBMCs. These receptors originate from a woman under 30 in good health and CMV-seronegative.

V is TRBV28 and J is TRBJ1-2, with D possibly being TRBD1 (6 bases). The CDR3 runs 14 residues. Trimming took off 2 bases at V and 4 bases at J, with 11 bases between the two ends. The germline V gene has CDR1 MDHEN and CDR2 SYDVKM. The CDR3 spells CASSLGGGGYGYTF. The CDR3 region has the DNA TGTGCCAGCAGTTTAGGAGGGGGGGGCTATGGCTACACCTTC.

CDR3 DNA sequence: TGTGCCAGTACCCCCGAGGGACGGGGGGGGACCCAGTACTTC. Protein sequence: CASTPEGRGGTQYF. The chain uses TRBV19 and TRBJ2-5; TRBD2 aligns across 8 bases. This CDR3 comprises 14 residues. Germline CDR1 is LNHDA and CDR2 is SQIVND (reference sequence). Trimming removed 7 bases from V and 7 bases from J; junction bases left unmatched: 11. The full variable domain, its missing parts supplied by reference TRBV19 and TRBJ2-5, is DGGITQSPKYLFRKEGQNVTLSCEQNLNHDAMYWYRQDPGQGLRLIYYSQIVNDFQKGDIAEGYSVSREKKESFPLTVTSAQKNPTAFYLCASTPEGRGGTQYFGPGTRLLVL.

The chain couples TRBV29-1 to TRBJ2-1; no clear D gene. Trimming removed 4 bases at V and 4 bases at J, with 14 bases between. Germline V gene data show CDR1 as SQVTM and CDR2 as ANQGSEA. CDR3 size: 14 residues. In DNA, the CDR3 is TGCAGCGTTGCGGGCAGAGGAAAATACAATGAGCAGTTCTTC. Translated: CSVAGRGKYNEQFF.

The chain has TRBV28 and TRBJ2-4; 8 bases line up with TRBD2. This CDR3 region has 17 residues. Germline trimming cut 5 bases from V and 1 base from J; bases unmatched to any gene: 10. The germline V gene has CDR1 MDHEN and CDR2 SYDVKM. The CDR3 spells CASSPPGLGRAKNIQYF. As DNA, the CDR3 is TGTGCCAGCAGTCCCCCGGGACTAGGACGGGCCAAAAACATTCAGTACTTC.

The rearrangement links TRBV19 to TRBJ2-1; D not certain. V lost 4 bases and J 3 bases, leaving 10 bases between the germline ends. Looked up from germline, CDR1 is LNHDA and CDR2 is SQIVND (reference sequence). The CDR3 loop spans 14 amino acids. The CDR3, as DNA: TGTGCCAGTAGTACCCGATGGGTCTACAATGAGCAGTTCTTC. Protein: CASSTRWVYNEQFF.

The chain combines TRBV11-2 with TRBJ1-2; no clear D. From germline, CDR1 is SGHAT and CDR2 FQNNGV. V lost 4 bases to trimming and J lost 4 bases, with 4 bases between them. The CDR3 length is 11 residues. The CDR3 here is CASSSGYGYTF. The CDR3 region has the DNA TGTGCCAGCAGCTCGGGCTATGGCTACACCTTC.

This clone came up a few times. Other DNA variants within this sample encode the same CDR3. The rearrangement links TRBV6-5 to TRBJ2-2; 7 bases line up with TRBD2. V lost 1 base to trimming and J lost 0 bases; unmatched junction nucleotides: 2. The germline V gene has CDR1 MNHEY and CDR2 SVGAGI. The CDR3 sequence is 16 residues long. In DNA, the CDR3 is TGTGCCAGCAGTTACTATCGGGGGGCGAACACCGGGGAGCTGTTTTTT. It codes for CASSYYRGANTGELFF.

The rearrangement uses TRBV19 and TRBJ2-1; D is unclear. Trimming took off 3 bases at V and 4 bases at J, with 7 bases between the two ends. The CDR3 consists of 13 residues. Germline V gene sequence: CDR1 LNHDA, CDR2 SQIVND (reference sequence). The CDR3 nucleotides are TGTGCCAGTAGTATCCCGAATTACAATGAGCAGTTCTTC. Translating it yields CASSIPNYNEQFF. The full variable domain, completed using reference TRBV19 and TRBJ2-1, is DGGITQSPKYLFRKEGQNVTLSCEQNLNHDAMYWYRQDPGQGLRLIYYSQIVNDFQKGDIAEGYSVSREKKESFPLTVTSAQKNPTAFYLCASSIPNYNEQFFGPGTRLTVL.

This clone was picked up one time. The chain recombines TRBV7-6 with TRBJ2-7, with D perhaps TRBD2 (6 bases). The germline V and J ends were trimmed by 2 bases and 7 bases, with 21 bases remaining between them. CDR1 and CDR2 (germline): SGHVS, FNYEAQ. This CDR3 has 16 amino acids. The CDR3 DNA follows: TGTGCCAGCAGCTTAAGTTCGGGACTTCCACGGCGGGAGCAGTACTTC. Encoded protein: CASSLSSGLPRREQYF. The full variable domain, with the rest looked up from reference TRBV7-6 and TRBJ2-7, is GAGVSQSPRYKVTKRGQDVALRCDPISGHVSLYWYRQALGQGPEFLTYFNYEAQQDKSGLPNDRFSAERPEGSISTLTIQRTEQRDSAMYRCASSLSSGLPRREQYFGPGTRLTVT.

CDR3 DNA sequence: TGTGCCAGCAGCTGGGGGCCGGGCGCGACAGATACGCAGTATTTT. It translates to CASSWGPGATDTQYF. This chain links TRBV5-5 with TRBJ2-3, with D possibly being TRBD1 (6 bases). V lost 3 bases and J lost 3, with 14 bases in between. Per germline, CDR1 SGHKS and CDR2 YYEKEE (reference sequence). The CDR3 is made up of 15 amino acids.

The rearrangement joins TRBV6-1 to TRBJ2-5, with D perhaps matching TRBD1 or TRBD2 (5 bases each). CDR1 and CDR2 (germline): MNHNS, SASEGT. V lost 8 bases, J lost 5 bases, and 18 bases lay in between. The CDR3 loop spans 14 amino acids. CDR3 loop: CASHEGWVGETQYF. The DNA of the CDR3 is TGTGCCAGCCACGAGGGGTGGGTCGGCGAGACCCAGTACTTC.

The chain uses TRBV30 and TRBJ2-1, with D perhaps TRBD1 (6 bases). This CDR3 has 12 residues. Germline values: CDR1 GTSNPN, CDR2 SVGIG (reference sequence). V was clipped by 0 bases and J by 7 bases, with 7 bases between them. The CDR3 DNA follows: TGTGCCTGGAGTGTAACAGGGAATGAGCAGTTCTTC. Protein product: CAWSVTGNEQFF.

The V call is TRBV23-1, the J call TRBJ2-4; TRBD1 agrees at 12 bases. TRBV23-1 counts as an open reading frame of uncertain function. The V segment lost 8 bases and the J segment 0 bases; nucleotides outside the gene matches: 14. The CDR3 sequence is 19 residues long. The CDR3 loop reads CASRHTGTGGDLAKNIQYF. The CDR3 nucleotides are TGCGCCAGCCGACATACCGGGACAGGGGGCGACTTAGCCAAAAACATTCAGTACTTC.

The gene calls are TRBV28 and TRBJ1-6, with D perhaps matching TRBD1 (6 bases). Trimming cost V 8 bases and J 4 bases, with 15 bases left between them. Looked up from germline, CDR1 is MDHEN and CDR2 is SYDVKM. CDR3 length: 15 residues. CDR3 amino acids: CASGSPGHYNSPLHF. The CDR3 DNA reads TGTGCCAGCGGCTCCCCGGGACATTATAATTCACCCCTCCACTTT.

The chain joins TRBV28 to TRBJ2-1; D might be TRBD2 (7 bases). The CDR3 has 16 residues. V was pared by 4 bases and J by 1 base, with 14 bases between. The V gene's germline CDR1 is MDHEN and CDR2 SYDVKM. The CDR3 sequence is CASSSPGRGSYNEQFF. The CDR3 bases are TGTGCCAGCAGTTCCCCAGGGAGGGGGTCCTACAATGAGCAGTTCTTC.

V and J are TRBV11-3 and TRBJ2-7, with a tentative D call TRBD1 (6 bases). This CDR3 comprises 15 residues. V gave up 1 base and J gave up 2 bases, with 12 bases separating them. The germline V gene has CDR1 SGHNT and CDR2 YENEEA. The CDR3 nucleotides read TGTGCCAGCAGCTTAGCTGGACAGACCCCCTACGAGCAGTACTTC. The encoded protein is CASSLAGQTPYEQYF.

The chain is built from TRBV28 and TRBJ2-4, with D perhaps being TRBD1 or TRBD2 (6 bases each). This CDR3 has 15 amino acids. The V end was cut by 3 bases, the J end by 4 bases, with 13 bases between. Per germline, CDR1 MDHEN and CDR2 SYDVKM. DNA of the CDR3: TGTGCCAGCAGTTTCCCTGGGGGGCGGAAAAACATTCAGTACTTC. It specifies CASSFPGGRKNIQYF.

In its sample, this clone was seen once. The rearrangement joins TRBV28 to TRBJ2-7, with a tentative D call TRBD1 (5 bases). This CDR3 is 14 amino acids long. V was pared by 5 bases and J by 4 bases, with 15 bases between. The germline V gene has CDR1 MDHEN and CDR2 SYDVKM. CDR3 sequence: CASSPLRTPYEQYV. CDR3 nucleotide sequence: TGTGCCAGCAGTCCTCTCAGGACACCGTACGAGCAGTACGTC.

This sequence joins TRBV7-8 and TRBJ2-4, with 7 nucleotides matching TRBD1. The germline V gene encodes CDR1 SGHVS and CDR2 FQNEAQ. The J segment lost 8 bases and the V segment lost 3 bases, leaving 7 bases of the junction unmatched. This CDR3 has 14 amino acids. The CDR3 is CASSFRQGWDIQYF. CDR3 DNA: TGTGCCAGCAGCTTCCGACAGGGCTGGGACATTCAGTACTTC. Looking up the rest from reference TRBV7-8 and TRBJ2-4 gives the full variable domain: GAGVSQSPRYKVAKRGQDVALRCDPISGHVSLFWYQQALGQGPEFLTYFQNEAQLDKSGLPSDRFFAERPEGSVSTLKIQRTQQEDSAVYLCASSFRQGWDIQYFGAGTRLSVL.

Written as DNA, the CDR3 is TGTGCCAGCAGTTTTTCGGATAAACGTGGCTACACCTTC. It is translated as CASSFSDKRGYTF. V usage is TRBV27 and J usage is TRBJ1-2, with unresolved D. The germline CDR1 and CDR2 sequences are MNHEY and SMNVEV (reference sequence). The CDR3 runs 13 residues. Deletions cut 3 bases from V and 7 bases from J, with 12 bases between.

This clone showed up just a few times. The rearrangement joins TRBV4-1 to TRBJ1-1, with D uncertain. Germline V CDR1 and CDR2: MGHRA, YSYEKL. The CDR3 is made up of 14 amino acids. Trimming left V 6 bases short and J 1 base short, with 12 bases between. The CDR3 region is CASRGPLQNTEAFF. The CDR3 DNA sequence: TGCGCCAGCAGGGGCCCCCTCCAGAACACTGAAGCTTTCTTT.

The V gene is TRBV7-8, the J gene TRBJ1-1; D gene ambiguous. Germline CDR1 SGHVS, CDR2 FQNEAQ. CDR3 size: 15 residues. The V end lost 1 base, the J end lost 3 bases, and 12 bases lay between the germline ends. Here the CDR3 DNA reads TGTGCCAGCAGCTTAGGGTGGGTAACAGACACTGAAGCTTTCTTT. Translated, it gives CASSLGWVTDTEAFF.

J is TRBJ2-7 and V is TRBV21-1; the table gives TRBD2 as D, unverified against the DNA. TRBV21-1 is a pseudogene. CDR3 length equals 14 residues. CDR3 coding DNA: TGTGCCAGCCCGGAGCGGGAATTACACTACGAGCAGTACGTC. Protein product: CASPERELHYEQYV.

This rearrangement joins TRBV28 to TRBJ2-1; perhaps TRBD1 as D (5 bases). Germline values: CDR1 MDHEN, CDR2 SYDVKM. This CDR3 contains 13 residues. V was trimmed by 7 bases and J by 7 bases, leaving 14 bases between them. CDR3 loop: CASIQGWGNEQFF. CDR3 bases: TGTGCCAGCATCCAGGGATGGGGAAATGAGCAGTTCTTC.

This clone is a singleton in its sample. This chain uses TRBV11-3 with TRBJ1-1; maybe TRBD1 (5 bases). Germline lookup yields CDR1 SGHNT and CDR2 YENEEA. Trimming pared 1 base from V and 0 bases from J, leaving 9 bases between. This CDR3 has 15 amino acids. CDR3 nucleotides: TGTGCCAGCAGCTTAGGAGGGGAGGTGAACACTGAAGCTTTCTTT. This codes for CASSLGGEVNTEAFF.

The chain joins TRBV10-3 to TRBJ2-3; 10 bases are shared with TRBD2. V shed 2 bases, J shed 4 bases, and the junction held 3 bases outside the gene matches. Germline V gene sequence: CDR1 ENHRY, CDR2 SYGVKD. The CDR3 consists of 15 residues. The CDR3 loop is CAISETSGNPDTQYF. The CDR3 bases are TGTGCCATCAGTGAGACTAGCGGGAATCCAGATACGCAGTATTTT.

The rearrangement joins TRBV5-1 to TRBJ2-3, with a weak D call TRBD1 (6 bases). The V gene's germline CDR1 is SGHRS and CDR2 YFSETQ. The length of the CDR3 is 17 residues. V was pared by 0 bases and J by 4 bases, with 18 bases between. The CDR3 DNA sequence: TGCGCCAGCAGCTTGGGATGGGGGCAGGGTCGGGCAGATACGCAGTATTTT. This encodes CASSLGWGQGRADTQYF.

The CDR3 loop reads CASIPGGGYGYTF. DNA of the CDR3: TGTGCCAGCATCCCGGGTGGGGGCTATGGCTACACCTTC. The V call is TRBV28, the J call TRBJ1-2, with D possibly being TRBD1 (5 bases). This CDR3 spans 13 amino acids. Trimming cost V 7 bases and J 4 bases, with 13 bases left between them. Germline assignment: CDR1 MDHEN and CDR2 SYDVKM.

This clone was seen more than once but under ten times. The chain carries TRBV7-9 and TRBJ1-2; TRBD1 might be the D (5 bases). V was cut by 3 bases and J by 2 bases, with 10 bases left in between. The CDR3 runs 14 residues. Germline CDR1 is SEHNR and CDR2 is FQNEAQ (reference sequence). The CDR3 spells CASSFSSGNYGYTF. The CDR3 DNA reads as TGTGCCAGCAGCTTTTCCTCAGGGAACTATGGCTACACCTTC.

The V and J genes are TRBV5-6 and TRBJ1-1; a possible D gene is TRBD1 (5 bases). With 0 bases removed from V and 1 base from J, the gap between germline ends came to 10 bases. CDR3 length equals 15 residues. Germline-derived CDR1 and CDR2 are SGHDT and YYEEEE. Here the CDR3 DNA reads TGTGCCAGCAGCTTGGATGGGGGGGAGAACACTGAAGCTTTCTTT. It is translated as CASSLDGGENTEAFF.

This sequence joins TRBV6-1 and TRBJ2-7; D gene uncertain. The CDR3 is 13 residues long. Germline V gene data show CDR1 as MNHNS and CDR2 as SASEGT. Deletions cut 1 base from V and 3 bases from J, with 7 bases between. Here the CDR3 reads CASSEGGNYEQYV. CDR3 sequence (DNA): TGTGCCAGCAGTGAAGGTGGAAACTACGAGCAGTACGTC.

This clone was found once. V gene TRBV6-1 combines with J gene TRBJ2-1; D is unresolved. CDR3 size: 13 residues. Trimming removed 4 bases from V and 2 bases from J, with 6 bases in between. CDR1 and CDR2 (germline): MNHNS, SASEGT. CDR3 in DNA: TGTGCCAGCAGTGTCTGGACCTACAATGAGCAGTTCTTC. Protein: CASSVWTYNEQFF.